This passage covers 18 T cell receptor beta chains from one sample sequenced in a study of T cell changes during pregnancy in multiple sclerosis. Sequenced by immunoSEQ multiplex PCR; TCRdb stores in-frame clones only, minus some. The sample contains 70,000 to 95,000 clones, roughly 94% of which appear only once. This specimen consisted of peripheral blood, obtained after pregnancy. The receptors come from a female donor in good health, enrolled as a control in a pregnancy study.

This clone has just a few counts. V is TRBV29-1 and J is TRBJ1-1; D is ambiguous. The V end lost 6 bases, the J end lost 8 bases, and 10 bases lay between the germline ends. Germline assignment: CDR1 SQVTM and CDR2 ANQGSEA. The CDR3 loop spans 10 amino acids. The CDR3, as DNA: TGCAGCGTGGCTCATACAGAAGCTTTCTTT. Protein product: CSVAHTEAFF.

This clone was seen only once. The rearrangement links TRBV5-1 to TRBJ2-3; D remains ambiguous. The V gene lost 4 bases and the J gene lost 4 bases, with 13 bases spanning the gap. Germline values: CDR1 SGHRS, CDR2 YFSETQ. The CDR3 totals 14 residues. CDR3 nucleotides: TGCGCCAGCAGCCCCAGAGGAGCAGCAGATACGCAGTATTTT. It is translated as CASSPRGAADTQYF.

This chain connects TRBV6-5 to TRBJ2-2; D is perhaps TRBD2 (6 bases). CDR1 and CDR2 (germline): MNHEY, SVGAGI. The CDR3 runs to 13 residues. V lost 6 bases and J lost 4, with 9 bases in between. The CDR3 spells CASRRERTGELFF. The CDR3 region has the DNA TGTGCCAGCAGACGGGAGCGCACCGGGGAGCTGTTTTTT.

The chain uses TRBV25-1 and TRBJ1-4; 9 nucleotides align to TRBD1. The germline V gene encodes CDR1 MGHDK and CDR2 SYGVNS. The CDR3 is made up of 15 amino acids. The V and J ends lost 4 bases and 5 bases, in that order; junction bases with no gene match: 5. The CDR3 loop is CASSGQGDGNEKLFF. The CDR3, as DNA: TGTGCCAGCAGTGGACAGGGGGATGGAAATGAAAAACTGTTTTTT.

V usage is TRBV19 and J usage is TRBJ2-1; D unclear. Trimming stripped 6 bases from V and 4 bases from J, with 4 bases between. Germline loops: CDR1 LNHDA, CDR2 SQIVND (reference sequence). This CDR3 spans 11 amino acids. The CDR3 bases are TGTGCCAGTAGCAAATACAATGAGCAGTTCTTC. Translated, it gives CASSKYNEQFF.

The chain carries TRBV7-8 and TRBJ2-3; 10 bases line up with TRBD1. The CDR3 is 16 residues long. Trimming at V came to 0 bases and at J to 1 base, leaving 1 base not matched to a gene. Germline V CDR1 and CDR2: SGHVS, FQNEAQ. The CDR3 nucleotides read TGTGCCAGCAGCTTAGCCGGACAGGGGGGCACAGATACGCAGTATTTT. Its protein is CASSLAGQGGTDTQYF.

The chain is built from TRBV18 and TRBJ2-5; D perhaps matches TRBD1 (5 bases). Between the trimmed V and J ends, which lost 1 base and 6 bases, there was a span of 12 bases. Germline V CDR1 and CDR2: KGHSH, LQKENI. This CDR3 is built from 14 residues. This CDR3 is CASSPLGSGKTQYF. CDR3 DNA sequence: TGTGCCAGCTCACCACTCGGGTCAGGGAAGACCCAGTACTTC.

V is TRBV27 and J is TRBJ2-1; weak D call: TRBD2 (6 bases). The CDR3 loop spans 15 amino acids. Germline-derived CDR1 and CDR2 are MNHEY and SMNVEV (reference sequence). The V end was cut by 6 bases, the J end by 8 bases, with 20 bases between. CDR3 nucleotide sequence: TGTGCCAGCAGACCCGGGACTGCACTAGAGGATGAGCAGTTCTTC. Its protein product is CASRPGTALEDEQFF.

The V and J genes are TRBV6-6 and TRBJ2-7; no firm D call. The CDR3 runs 11 residues. Trimming stripped 4 bases from V and 4 bases from J, with 5 bases between. Germline V gene sequence: CDR1 MNHNY, CDR2 SVGAGI (reference sequence). CDR3 DNA sequence: TGTGCCAGCAGTTTCCGTTACGAGCAGTACTTC. Amino acids: CASSFRYEQYF.

This rearrangement joins TRBV29-1 to TRBJ2-7; 8 bases line up with TRBD1. The V gene's germline CDR1 is SQVTM and CDR2 ANQGSEA. The length of the CDR3 is 14 residues. V trimming: 7 bases; J trimming: 3 bases; junction bases outside the gene matches: 11. This chain's CDR3 is CSDNPAGGFYEQYF. In DNA, the CDR3 is TGCAGCGACAACCCCGCAGGGGGCTTCTACGAGCAGTACTTC.

This chain joins TRBV19 and TRBJ1-2, with 8 bases identical to TRBD1. CDR3 length: 14 amino acids. Germline-derived CDR1 and CDR2 are LNHDA and SQIVND (reference sequence). Unmatched junction bases numbered 5, after V lost 4 bases and J lost 4 bases. CDR3: CASSRGQESYGYTF. The CDR3 DNA reads TGTGCCAGTAGTAGGGGACAGGAGAGCTATGGCTACACCTTC.

This chain links TRBV28 with TRBJ2-2, with D perhaps matching TRBD2 (6 bases). Trimming left V 2 bases short and J 0 bases short, with 10 bases between. CDR1 MDHEN and CDR2 SYDVKM come from the germline V gene. This CDR3 spans 16 amino acids. The CDR3 protein is CASSLLGGSNTGELFF. Here the CDR3 DNA reads TGTGCCAGCAGTTTACTCGGGGGTTCGAACACCGGGGAGCTGTTTTTT.

This clone was observed once. This chain links TRBV11-2 with TRBJ2-1; no reliable D call. This CDR3 spans 14 amino acids. Germline assignment: CDR1 SGHAT and CDR2 FQNNGV. The V end lost 0 bases, the J end lost 4 bases, and 7 bases lay between the germline ends. The CDR3 nucleotides are TGTGCCAGCAGCTTAGATCCGGTATACAATGAGCAGTTCTTC. Protein product: CASSLDPVYNEQFF. The whole variable domain, filled in from reference TRBV11-2 and TRBJ2-1, reads EAGVAQSPRYKIIEKRQSVAFWCNPISGHATLYWYQQILGQGPKLLIQFQNNGVVDDSQLPKDRFSAERLKGVDSTLKIQPAKLEDSAVYLCASSLDPVYNEQFFGPGTRLTVL.

The chain links TRBV13 to TRBJ2-1; 9 bases match TRBD1. This CDR3 has 15 residues. The J segment lost 5 bases and the V segment lost 5 bases, leaving 7 bases of the junction unmatched. Germline V gene data show CDR1 as PRHDT and CDR2 as FYEKMQ (reference sequence). The CDR3 reads CASSPDRGNDNEQFF. For the CDR3, the DNA is TGTGCCAGCAGCCCCGACAGGGGGAACGACAATGAGCAGTTCTTC.

The gene calls are TRBV2 and TRBJ2-3; D is perhaps TRBD2 (5 bases). V lost 4 bases and J 6 bases, leaving 8 bases between the germline ends. Germline V gene lookup returns CDR1 SNHLY and CDR2 FYNNEI. This CDR3 spans 12 amino acids. The CDR3 protein is CASSAERDTQYF. The CDR3 DNA is TGTGCCAGCAGTGCGGAGCGGGATACGCAGTATTTT.

V is TRBV18 and J is TRBJ1-2, with D maybe TRBD1 (6 bases). V lost 3 bases and J 3 bases, leaving 8 bases between the germline ends. From germline, CDR1 is KGHSH and CDR2 LQKENI. The CDR3 extends over 13 amino acids. In nucleotides, the CDR3 is TGTGCCAGCTCACCGGGGGCAGACTATGGCTACACCTTC. Its protein product is CASSPGADYGYTF.

This chain connects TRBV7-9 to TRBJ1-2; 9 nucleotides agree with TRBD1. The trim removed 0 bases at V and 2 bases at J, leaving 1 base unmatched. The CDR3 contains 15 residues. Germline V gene sequence: CDR1 SEHNR, CDR2 FQNEAQ (reference sequence). CDR3 residues: CASSLAGQGNYGYTF. The CDR3, as DNA: TGTGCCAGCAGCTTAGCCGGACAGGGGAACTATGGCTACACCTTC. Drawing the rest from reference TRBV7-9 and TRBJ1-2, the complete variable domain is DTGVSQNPRHKITKRGQNVTFRCDPISEHNRLYWYRQTLGQGPEFLTYFQNEAQLEKSRLLSDRFSAERPKGSFSTLEIQRTEQGDSAMYLCASSLAGQGNYGYTFGSGTRLTVV.

The J gene is TRBJ1-6, the V gene TRBV27; D might be TRBD1 (6 bases). This CDR3 spans 15 amino acids. The germline CDR1 and CDR2 sequences are MNHEY and SMNVEV (reference sequence). The V end lost 3 bases, the J end lost 10 bases, and 16 bases lay between the germline ends. Written as DNA, the CDR3 is TGTGCCAGCAGTTTGGGGCCAGGGGCAGACTCACCCCTCCACTTT. Translating it yields CASSLGPGADSPLHF.